This T cell receptor (beta chain) originates from a study of technical replicates of blood from a handful of donors. The repertoire was sequenced with immunoSEQ multiplex PCR; TCRdb's copy has only in-frame clones and lacks some. Altogether just over 80,000 clones are present, about 97% being singletons, with the ten largest covering about 0.3%. The TCR comes from a human donor in good health. The specimen was T cells isolated from PBMCs.

The CDR3 DNA reads TGTGCCAGCAGCTCGTGGAGACAGTTGAACTATGGCTACACCTTC. This translates into CASSSWRQLNYGYTF. V gene TRBV5-4 combines with J gene TRBJ1-2; tentative D call: TRBD1 (5 bases). V lost 3 bases to trimming and J lost 2 bases, with 14 bases between them. The germline V gene encodes CDR1 SGHNT and CDR2 YYREEE (reference sequence). The CDR3 covers 15 residues.